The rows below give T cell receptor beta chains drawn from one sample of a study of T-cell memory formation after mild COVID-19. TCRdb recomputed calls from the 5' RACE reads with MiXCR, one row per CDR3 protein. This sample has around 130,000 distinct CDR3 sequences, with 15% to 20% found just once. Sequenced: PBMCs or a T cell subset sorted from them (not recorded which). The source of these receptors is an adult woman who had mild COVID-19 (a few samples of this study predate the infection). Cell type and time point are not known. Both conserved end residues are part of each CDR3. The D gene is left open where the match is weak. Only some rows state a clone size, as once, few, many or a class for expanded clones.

CDR3 protein: CATSDSGRGHNEQYF; CDR3 DNA: TGTGCCACCAGTGATTCAGGCAGGGGGCATAATGAGCAGTACTTC; V gene: TRBV24-1; J gene: TRBJ2-7; D gene: TRBD1; clone size: few
CDR3 protein: CASSVAPGNSYEQYF; CDR3 DNA: TGTGCCAGCAGCGTAGCGCCGGGGAACTCCTACGAGCAGTACTTC; V gene: TRBV9; J gene: TRBJ2-7; D gene: .; clone size: few
CDR3 protein: CASSPGVGELFF; CDR3 DNA: TGTGCCAGCAGCCCTGGAGTCGGGGAGCTGTTTTTT; V gene: TRBV12-3/TRBV12-4; J gene: TRBJ2-2; D gene: .; clone size: .
CDR3 protein: CASTTGAAGELFF; CDR3 DNA: TGTGCCAGCACCACAGGGGCGGCCGGGGAGCTGTTTTTT; V gene: TRBV7-9; J gene: TRBJ2-2; D gene: TRBD1; clone size: .
CDR3 protein: CASSLGGPAINEQFF; CDR3 DNA: TGTGCCAGCAGCTTAGGGGGACCTGCCATAAATGAGCAGTTCTTC; V gene: TRBV7-6; J gene: TRBJ2-1; D gene: .; clone size: few
CDR3 protein: CIVEGGSGIAGELFF; CDR3 DNA: TGCATCGTTGAAGGAGGGTCGGGGATCGCCGGGGAGCTGTTTTTT; V gene: TRBV29-1; J gene: TRBJ2-2; D gene: .; clone size: .
CDR3 protein: CASSRQDRGSYEQYF; CDR3 DNA: TGTGCCAGCAGTCGACAGGACAGGGGGAGCTACGAGCAGTACTTC; V gene: TRBV25-1; J gene: TRBJ2-7; D gene: TRBD1; clone size: few
CDR3 protein: CASSRSGGAPDEQFF; CDR3 DNA: TGTGCCAGCAGCCGGAGCGGGGGGGCCCCGGATGAGCAGTTCTTC; V gene: TRBV7-9; J gene: TRBJ2-1; D gene: TRBD2; clone size: .
CDR3 protein: CASSPRRGVGTQYF; CDR3 DNA: TGTGCCAGCTCACCACGTAGGGGTGTTGGGACCCAGTACTTC; V gene: TRBV18; J gene: TRBJ2-5; D gene: .; clone size: .
CDR3 protein: CASSDRTPEKLFF; CDR3 DNA: TGTGCCAGCTCAGACAGAACACCAGAAAAACTGTTTTTT; V gene: TRBV18; J gene: TRBJ1-4; D gene: .; clone size: few
CDR3 protein: CASSLGQRTGNTIYF; CDR3 DNA: TGCGCCAGCAGCTTGGGCCAACGGACAGGAAACACCATATATTTT; V gene: TRBV5-1; J gene: TRBJ1-3; D gene: .; clone size: few
CDR3 protein: CASSFTGDTDTQYF; CDR3 DNA: TGTGCCAGCAGCTTTACCGGGGACACAGATACGCAGTATTTT; V gene: TRBV7-9; J gene: TRBJ2-3; D gene: .; clone size: .
CDR3 protein: CATSDTNEAYSNQPQHF; CDR3 DNA: TGTGCCACCAGTGACACCAACGAAGCCTATAGCAATCAGCCCCAGCATTTT; V gene: TRBV24-1; J gene: TRBJ1-5; D gene: .; clone size: many
CDR3 protein: CASSLEPLSSYNSPLHF; CDR3 DNA: TGCGCCAGCAGCTTGGAACCGTTGAGCTCCTATAATTCACCCCTCCACTTT; V gene: TRBV5-1; J gene: TRBJ1-6; D gene: .; clone size: many
CDR3 protein: CASSLWGERQYF; CDR3 DNA: TGTGCCAGCAGCTTATGGGGGGAGCGGCAGTATTTT; V gene: TRBV11-3; J gene: TRBJ2-3; D gene: .; clone size: .
CDR3 protein: CASSLVAGGVQFF; CDR3 DNA: TGTGCCAGCAGCTTAGTGGCGGGAGGAGTGCAGTTCTTC; V gene: TRBV7-2; J gene: TRBJ2-1; D gene: TRBD2; clone size: few
CDR3 protein: CATSDRGGAITGELFF; CDR3 DNA: TGTGCCACCAGTGACCGCGGGGGGGCTATAACCGGGGAGCTGTTTTTT; V gene: TRBV24-1; J gene: TRBJ2-2; D gene: TRBD2; clone size: .
CDR3 protein: CASSQEERTGYEQYF; CDR3 DNA: TGTGCCAGCAGCCAAGAGGAACGGACAGGGTACGAGCAGTACTTC; V gene: TRBV4-2; J gene: TRBJ2-7; D gene: TRBD1; clone size: many
CDR3 protein: CASSQEKTSGGNEQYF; CDR3 DNA: TGCGCCAGCAGCCAAGAAAAGACTAGCGGGGGAAACGAGCAGTACTTC; V gene: TRBV4-1; J gene: TRBJ2-7; D gene: TRBD2; clone size: .
CDR3 protein: CATSDPGQYAETQYF; CDR3 DNA: TGTGCCACCAGTGATCCGGGACAGTATGCGGAGACCCAGTACTTC; V gene: TRBV24-1; J gene: TRBJ2-5; D gene: TRBD1; clone size: many
CDR3 protein: CASSFDSATSTDTQYF; CDR3 DNA: TGTGCCAGCAGCTTCGATAGCGCAACTAGCACAGATACGCAGTATTTT; V gene: TRBV11-2; J gene: TRBJ2-3; D gene: .; clone size: .
CDR3 protein: CASSLAEATYEQYF; CDR3 DNA: TGTGCTAGCAGCTTAGCGGAGGCTACCTACGAGCAGTACTTC; V gene: TRBV7-7; J gene: TRBJ2-7; D gene: .; clone size: many
CDR3 protein: CASSIDTRILAKNIQYF; CDR3 DNA: TGTGCCAGTAGTATAGACACACGGATACTAGCCAAAAACATTCAGTACTTC; V gene: TRBV19; J gene: TRBJ2-4; D gene: .; clone size: .
CDR3 protein: CASSIGIAGYNEQFF; CDR3 DNA: TGTGCCAGTAGTATTGGGATAGCGGGCTACAATGAGCAGTTCTTC; V gene: TRBV19; J gene: TRBJ2-1; D gene: TRBD2; clone size: few
CDR3 protein: CASSLAGHYSYEQYF; CDR3 DNA: TGTGCCAGCAGCTTAGCTGGACATTATTCCTACGAGCAGTACTTC; V gene: TRBV7-8; J gene: TRBJ2-7; D gene: .; clone size: .
CDR3 protein: CASSKSFMGQGHQETQYF; CDR3 DNA: TGTGCCAGCAGTAAAAGTTTCATGGGACAGGGCCACCAAGAGACCCAGTACTTC; V gene: TRBV6-1; J gene: TRBJ2-5; D gene: TRBD1; clone size: .
CDR3 protein: CASSVGGVINEQFF; CDR3 DNA: TGTGCCAGCAGCGTAGGAGGGGTTATCAATGAGCAGTTCTTC; V gene: TRBV9; J gene: TRBJ2-1; D gene: .; clone size: .
CDR3 protein: CASSRDNRGTEQFF; CDR3 DNA: TGTGCCAGCAGCCGCGACAACAGGGGTACGGAGCAGTTCTTC; V gene: TRBV13; J gene: TRBJ2-1; D gene: TRBD1; clone size: .
CDR3 protein: CASSLAPVPYEQYF; CDR3 DNA: TGCGCCAGCAGCTTGGCTCCAGTGCCCTACGAGCAGTACTTC; V gene: TRBV5-1; J gene: TRBJ2-7; D gene: .; clone size: .
CDR3 protein: CSAHRLAGGASTDTQYF; CDR3 DNA: TGCAGTGCCCACCGACTAGCGGGGGGTGCTAGCACAGATACGCAGTATTTT; V gene: TRBV20-1; J gene: TRBJ2-3; D gene: TRBD2; clone size: .
CDR3 protein: CASSSLLAGAPNTDTQYF; CDR3 DNA: TGTGCCAGCAGTTCCCTACTAGCGGGGGCCCCTAACACAGATACGCAGTATTTT; V gene: TRBV12-3/TRBV12-4; J gene: TRBJ2-3; D gene: TRBD2; clone size: few
CDR3 protein: CASSLVWGVTGELFF; CDR3 DNA: TGTGCCAGCAGCTTAGTATGGGGGGTGACCGGGGAGCTGTTTTTT; V gene: TRBV7-2; J gene: TRBJ2-2; D gene: .; clone size: .
CDR3 protein: CASRPTGMETQYF; CDR3 DNA: TGCGCCAGCAGGCCTACAGGGATGGAGACCCAGTACTTC; V gene: TRBV4-1; J gene: TRBJ2-5; D gene: .; clone size: .
CDR3 protein: CASSGNRFSNQPQHF; CDR3 DNA: TGTGCCAGCAGCGGGAACAGATTTAGCAATCAGCCCCAGCATTTT; V gene: TRBV7-8; J gene: TRBJ1-5; D gene: .; clone size: .
CDR3 protein: CASSLAGGFNEQFF; CDR3 DNA: TGTGCCAGCAGTCTAGCGGGAGGGTTCAATGAGCAGTTCTTC; V gene: TRBV6-1; J gene: TRBJ2-1; D gene: TRBD2; clone size: few
CDR3 protein: CASSPGTGGLTEAFF; CDR3 DNA: TGTGCCAGCAGTCCCGGGACGGGAGGGTTAACTGAAGCTTTCTTT; V gene: TRBV12-3/TRBV12-4; J gene: TRBJ1-1; D gene: .; clone size: .
CDR3 protein: CASSPLYLTGKSNEQYF; CDR3 DNA: TGTGCCAGCTCACCTCTATACTTGACTGGGAAAAGCAACGAGCAGTACTTC; V gene: TRBV18; J gene: TRBJ2-7; D gene: .; clone size: few
CDR3 protein: CASSPPPGPAAGANVLTF; CDR3 DNA: TGTGCCAGCTCACCACCGCCAGGACCGGCGGCTGGGGCCAACGTCCTGACTTTC; V gene: TRBV18; J gene: TRBJ2-6; D gene: .; clone size: .
CDR3 protein: CASSLGRGQTYTEQYF; CDR3 DNA: TGTGCCAGCAGCTTAGGTCGGGGACAGACTTATACGGAGCAGTACTTC; V gene: TRBV5-4; J gene: TRBJ2-7; D gene: TRBD1; clone size: many
CDR3 protein: CSARDIHRTGKLFF; CDR3 DNA: TGCAGTGCTAGAGATATCCACCGGACTGGAAAACTGTTTTTT; V gene: TRBV20-1; J gene: TRBJ1-4; D gene: .; clone size: .
CDR3 protein: CASRSTTGHGYGYTF; CDR3 DNA: TGCGCCAGCAGATCGACCACAGGGCATGGCTATGGCTACACCTTC; V gene: TRBV5-1; J gene: TRBJ1-2; D gene: .; clone size: .
CDR3 protein: CASSYQWASGSTGELFF; CDR3 DNA: TGTGCCAGCAGTTACCAGTGGGCTAGCGGGAGTACCGGGGAGCTGTTTTTT; V gene: TRBV6-2/TRBV6-3; J gene: TRBJ2-2; D gene: TRBD2; clone size: .
CDR3 protein: CASSVTGTPFNLNEQFF; CDR3 DNA: TGTGCCAGCAGTGTTACCGGGACACCTTTCAATCTCAATGAGCAGTTCTTC; V gene: TRBV2; J gene: TRBJ2-1; D gene: .; clone size: few
CDR3 protein: CASSQEGLGGDTQYF; CDR3 DNA: TGCGCCAGCAGCCAAGAGGGCCTGGGGGGAGATACGCAGTATTTT; V gene: TRBV4-3; J gene: TRBJ2-3; D gene: .; clone size: .
CDR3 protein: CASSSSGQYNEQFF; CDR3 DNA: TGTGCCAGCAGTTCTAGCGGGCAATACAATGAGCAGTTCTTC; V gene: TRBV12-3/TRBV12-4; J gene: TRBJ2-1; D gene: TRBD2; clone size: .
CDR3 protein: CASSLGQLTTEAFF; CDR3 DNA: TGCGCCAGCAGCTTGGGGCAGCTGACCACTGAAGCTTTCTTT; V gene: TRBV5-1; J gene: TRBJ1-1; D gene: .; clone size: few
CDR3 protein: CSVVLGPPGELFF; CDR3 DNA: TGCAGCGTTGTTCTAGGGCCCCCCGGGGAGCTGTTTTTT; V gene: TRBV29-1; J gene: TRBJ2-2; D gene: .; clone size: .
CDR3 protein: CASSPSSGGGYGYTF; CDR3 DNA: TGTGCCAGCAGCCCCTCGAGCGGTGGCGGGTATGGCTACACCTTC; V gene: TRBV9; J gene: TRBJ1-2; D gene: .; clone size: .
CDR3 protein: CASSQDLTSGGPRSYEQYF; CDR3 DNA: TGCGCCAGCAGCCAAGATCTGACTAGCGGGGGGCCACGCTCCTACGAGCAGTACTTC; V gene: TRBV4-1; J gene: TRBJ2-7; D gene: TRBD2; clone size: few
CDR3 protein: CSVDGTGKGYTF; CDR3 DNA: TGCAGCGTTGACGGGACAGGGAAGGGCTACACCTTC; V gene: TRBV29-1; J gene: TRBJ1-2; D gene: TRBD1; clone size: .